This TCR beta chain was recovered during a study of cytomegalovirus exposure and HLA in healthy donors. The length of the CDR3 is 15 residues. Germline V gene sequence: CDR1 MDHEN, CDR2 SYDVKM. V lost 6 bases to trimming and J lost 4 bases; unmatched junction nucleotides: 5. Broader study findings: Later analysis placed DRB1 highest and HLA-C lowest in TCR association rates, which differed by HLA locus.

On this clone: No antigen is known for it.

13 Jbeta primers and 60 Vbeta primers were used for the PCR. Produced via immunoSEQ multiplex PCR; TCRdb's table is partial and in-frame only. The sample includes about 150,000 clones. Each donor was healthy, and each was a bone marrow donor. The sequence derives from a woman in her forties or fifties in good health and CMV-seronegative. Source material: PBMCs. The rearrangement joins TRBV28 to TRBJ2-1; 11 bases match TRBD2. The CDR3 bases are TGTGCCAGCAGCCGAACTAGCGGGGGTTACAATGAGCAGTTCTTC. It codes for CASSRTSGGYNEQFF.